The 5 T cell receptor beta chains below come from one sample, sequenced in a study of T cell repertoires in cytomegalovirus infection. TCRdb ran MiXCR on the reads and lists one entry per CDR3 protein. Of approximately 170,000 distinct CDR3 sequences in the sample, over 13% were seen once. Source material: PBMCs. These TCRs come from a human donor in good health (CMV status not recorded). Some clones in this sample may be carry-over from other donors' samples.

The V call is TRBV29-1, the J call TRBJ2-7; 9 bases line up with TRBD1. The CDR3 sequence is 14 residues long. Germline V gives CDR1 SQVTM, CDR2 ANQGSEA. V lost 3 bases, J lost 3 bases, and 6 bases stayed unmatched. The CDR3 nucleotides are TGCAGCGTTGACTCCGGGACAGGGAGCTACGAGCAGTACTTC. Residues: CSVDSGTGSYEQYF.

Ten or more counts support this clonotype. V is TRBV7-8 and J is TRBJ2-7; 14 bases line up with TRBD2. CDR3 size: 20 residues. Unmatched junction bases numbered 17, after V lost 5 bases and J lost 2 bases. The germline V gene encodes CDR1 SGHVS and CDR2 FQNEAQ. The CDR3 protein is CASSLFRQGTSGSSTYEQYF. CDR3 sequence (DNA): TGTGCCAGCAGCCTCTTTAGACAGGGGACTAGCGGGAGTTCGACCTACGAGCAGTACTTC.

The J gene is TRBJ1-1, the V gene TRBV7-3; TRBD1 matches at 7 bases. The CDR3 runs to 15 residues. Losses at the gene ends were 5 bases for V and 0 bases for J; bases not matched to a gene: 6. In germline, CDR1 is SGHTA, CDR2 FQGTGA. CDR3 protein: CASSPGGLLNTEAFF. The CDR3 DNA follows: TGTGCCAGCAGCCCAGGGGGACTGCTGAACACTGAAGCTTTCTTT.

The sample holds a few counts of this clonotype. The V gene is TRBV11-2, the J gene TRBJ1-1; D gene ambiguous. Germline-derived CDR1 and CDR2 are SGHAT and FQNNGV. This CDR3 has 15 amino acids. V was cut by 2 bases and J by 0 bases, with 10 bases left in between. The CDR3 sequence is CASSLSGLLNTEAFF. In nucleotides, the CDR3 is TGTGCCAGCAGCTTATCGGGTCTTTTGAACACTGAAGCTTTCTTT.

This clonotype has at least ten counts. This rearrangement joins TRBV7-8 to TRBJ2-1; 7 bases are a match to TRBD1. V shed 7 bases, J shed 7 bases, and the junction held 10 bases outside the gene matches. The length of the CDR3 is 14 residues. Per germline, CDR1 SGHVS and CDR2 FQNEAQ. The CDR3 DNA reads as TGTGCCAGCACTTACAGGCCGACAGGGAATGAGCAGTTCTTC. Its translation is CASTYRPTGNEQFF.